The 15 T cell receptor beta chains given below trace back to one sample, sequenced in a study of immune cell composition in non-small cell lung cancer. Only in-frame clones appear in the TCRdb table, and some are missing; sequencing was by immunoSEQ multiplex PCR. The data hold 15,000 or so clones, with under 75% observed a single time. The sequencing sample was made of lung tumor tissue. The receptor set was obtained from a human donor with non-small cell lung cancer.

V gene TRBV10-3 combines with J gene TRBJ1-6; a weak D match, TRBD1 (5 bases). Germline CDR1 is ENHRY and CDR2 is SYGVKD. The CDR3 length is 13 residues. V lost 0 bases, J lost 15 bases, and 12 bases lay in between. CDR3 in amino acids: CAISESGGKVLHF. The DNA of the CDR3 is TGTGCCATCAGTGAGTCTGGGGGGAAGGTCCTCCACTTT.

The chain recombines TRBV2 with TRBJ2-7; possible D gene TRBD1, 7 bases. Germline CDR1 SNHLY, CDR2 FYNNEI. V was trimmed by 1 base and J by 6 bases, leaving 19 bases between them. CDR3 size: 16 residues. The CDR3 loop is CASSEVVAGGRSEQYF. CDR3 bases: TGTGCCAGCAGTGAAGTAGTGGCAGGGGGGCGGTCCGAGCAGTACTTC. The full variable domain, in which reference TRBV2 and TRBJ2-7 provide the parts outside the CDR3, is EPEVTQTPSHQVTQMGQEVILRCVPISNHLYFYWYRQILGQKVEFLVSFYNNEISEKSEIFDDQFSVERPDGSNFTLKIRSTKLEDSAMYFCASSEVVAGGRSEQYFGPGTRLTVT.

The rearrangement uses TRBV29-1 and TRBJ2-2; maybe TRBD1 (5 bases). This CDR3 comprises 15 residues. The ends were cut back, 0 bases at V and 6 bases at J, with 14 bases in the middle. Germline V gives CDR1 SQVTM, CDR2 ANQGSEA. The CDR3 protein is CSVEDPPGLAGELFF. The CDR3 DNA reads as TGCAGCGTTGAAGATCCCCCAGGGTTGGCCGGGGAGCTGTTTTTT.

The chain uses TRBV14 and TRBJ1-2; D ambiguous. V was pared by 5 bases and J by 2 bases, with 15 bases between. This CDR3 has 15 amino acids. Per the germline V gene, CDR1 is SGHDN and CDR2 is FVKESK. The CDR3 DNA follows: TGTGCCAGCAGCTACTTGCGGGGTTGGAACTATGGCTACACCTTC. Protein product: CASSYLRGWNYGYTF.

The CDR3 DNA sequence: TGTGCCAGCGCCAATACGGGGATCATAGGAAGGCCCCAGCATTTT. Translated: CASANTGIIGRPQHF. The chain carries TRBV19 and TRBJ1-5, with D unresolved. Trimming stripped 9 bases from V and 9 bases from J, with 24 bases between. The CDR3 is 15 residues long. Germline-derived CDR1 and CDR2 are LNHDA and SQIVND (reference sequence).

V is TRBV5-6 and J is TRBJ2-3, with D tentatively TRBD1 (6 bases). Germline V gene lookup returns CDR1 SGHDT and CDR2 YYEEEE. The length of the CDR3 is 17 residues. The V end was cut by 2 bases, the J end by 3 bases, with 19 bases between. This chain's CDR3 is CASSFKAGARDTDTQYF. CDR3 bases: TGTGCCAGCAGCTTTAAAGCAGGGGCTCGGGATACAGATACGCAGTATTTT.

The chain joins TRBV11-1 to TRBJ2-3, with D perhaps matching TRBD1 (6 bases). Trimming left V 3 bases short and J 1 base short, with 8 bases between. CDR3 length: 14 residues. Germline lookup yields CDR1 SGHAT and CDR2 FQDESV (reference sequence). CDR3 sequence (DNA): TGTGCCAGCAGCTTTCGACAGGGCACAGATACGCAGTATTTT. This codes for CASSFRQGTDTQYF.

DNA for the CDR3: TGTGCCAGCAGCTTTAGCCCTCCGTATTTT. Amino acids: CASSFSPPYF. The chain couples TRBV7-9 to TRBJ2-3; D not certain. Germline values: CDR1 SEHNR, CDR2 FQNEAQ (reference sequence). V was pared by 3 bases and J by 14 bases, with 9 bases between. The CDR3 contains 10 residues.

This clone was counted a few times. This chain links TRBV7-9 with TRBJ2-7, with 8 nucleotides matching TRBD1. The CDR3 has 15 amino acids. The V gene's germline CDR1 is SEHNR and CDR2 FQNEAQ (reference sequence). V was pared by 5 bases and J by 3 bases, with 9 bases of the junction left unmatched. DNA of the CDR3: TGTGCCAGCAGCCCAGCGACAGGGGCTGGCTACGAGCAGTACTTC. Translating it yields CASSPATGAGYEQYF.

This clone has only a few counts. V usage is TRBV2 and J usage is TRBJ2-7; 10 bases are shared with TRBD1. The CDR3 totals 12 residues. CDR1 and CDR2 (germline): SNHLY, FYNNEI. Trimming took 6 bases from V and 4 from J; bases not matched to a gene: 0. The CDR3 reads CASRDRGYEQYF. CDR3 nucleotides: TGTGCCAGCAGGGACAGGGGGTACGAGCAGTACTTC.

This clone was detected a few times. CDR3 DNA sequence: TGTGCCAGCAGTTCCAGCGGGGGGGAGCATGAGCAGTTCTTC. As protein: CASSSSGGEHEQFF. The genes are TRBV6-1 and TRBJ2-1; 10 bases match TRBD2. The germline gives CDR1 MNHNS, CDR2 SASEGT. The CDR3 totals 14 residues. V shed 5 bases, J shed 8 bases, and the junction held 6 bases outside the gene matches.

The V call is TRBV14, the J call TRBJ2-7; tentative D call: TRBD2 (5 bases). Germline CDR1 SGHDN, CDR2 FVKESK. This CDR3 is built from 15 residues. The ends were cut back, 0 bases at V and 0 bases at J, with 9 bases in the middle. The DNA of the CDR3 is TGTGCCAGCAGCCAAGATCTGGGAGCCTCCTACGAGCAGTACTTC. Its translation is CASSQDLGASYEQYF.

This clone turned up a few times. V usage is TRBV5-5 and J usage is TRBJ2-7; weak D call: TRBD2 (6 bases). CDR1 is SGHKS, CDR2 YYEKEE, per germline (reference sequence). This CDR3 is 12 amino acids long. V lost 7 bases and J lost 4, with 12 bases in between. CDR3 DNA: TGTGCCAGCGCCACTGGGGGGTACGAGCAGTACTTC. This translates into CASATGGYEQYF.

Only one count was recorded for this clone. The chain combines TRBV19 with TRBJ2-5, with D tentatively TRBD2 (5 bases). The end of the DNA fits TRBJ2-7 better, so the J call may be wrong. The CDR3 length is 13 residues. CDR1 is LNHDA, CDR2 SQIVND, per germline (reference sequence). In DNA, the CDR3 is TGTGCCAGTAGTATTGTGAAAGGGAGCGAGCAGTACTTC. This translates into CASSIVKGSEQYF.

The chain employs TRBV10-3 and TRBJ2-5, with a possible D match to TRBD1 (5 bases). CDR3 length equals 14 residues. Per the germline V gene, CDR1 is ENHRY and CDR2 is SYGVKD. V lost 3 bases and J 2 bases, leaving 10 bases between the germline ends. CDR3 DNA sequence: TGTGCCATCAGTGATGGGTCAGGGCAAGAGACCCAGTACTTC. Its protein product is CAISDGSGQETQYF.